One sample yielded the 31 T cell receptor beta chains listed below, sequenced in a study of response to subunit inactivated influenza vaccine. Using its own MiXCR run on the RT-PCR reads, TCRdb lists one record per CDR3 protein. The data hold around 520,000 distinct CDR3 sequences, with roughly 27% observed a single time. The specimen was CD4+ T cells sorted from PBMCs, collected 5 days after vaccination. The source of these receptors is a man between 50 and 59 years old who received an inactivated influenza vaccine.

A few counts support this clonotype. The chain is built from TRBV7-2 and TRBJ2-1, with a tentative D call TRBD2 (6 bases). V lost 4 bases and J 0 bases, leaving 13 bases between the germline ends. Germline V lookup: CDR1 SGHTA, CDR2 FQGNSA. The CDR3 is 16 residues long. The CDR3 protein is CASSSWRGLSYNEQFF. The CDR3 DNA reads as TGTGCCAGCAGCTCCTGGCGGGGACTCTCCTACAATGAGCAGTTCTTC.

The genes are TRBV6-4 and TRBJ1-2; possible D gene TRBD1, 5 bases. CDR1 is MRHNA and CDR2 is SNTAGT in the germline V gene. This CDR3 spans 13 amino acids. V lost 3 bases to trimming and J lost 9 bases, with 14 bases between them. The CDR3 is CASSEIYGARYTF. CDR3 nucleotides: TGTGCCAGCAGTGAGATTTACGGGGCCCGCTACACCTTC.

This clonotype was seen more than once but under ten times. The gene calls are TRBV12-3 or TRBV12-4 and TRBJ2-1; D may match TRBD1 or TRBD2 (5 bases each). The germline V and J ends were trimmed by 1 base and 7 bases, with 14 bases remaining between them. The CDR3 loop spans 15 amino acids. For the CDR3, the DNA is TGTGCCAGCAGTTTAGGTGGGACCCTTGGGAATGAGCAGTTCTTC. This gives the protein CASSLGGTLGNEQFF.

To note about this clonotype: At one end the junction does not follow the germline gene, possibly because of a read error. The chain uses TRBV7-7 and TRBJ2-5; TRBD2 agrees at 8 bases. Per germline, CDR1 SSHAT and CDR2 FNYEAQ (reference sequence). This CDR3 contains 16 residues. CDR3 amino acids: CASSPSGGTGAETQYF. Written as DNA, the CDR3 is TGTGCTAGCAGCCCCTCGGGGGGGACGGGAGCGGAGACCCAGTACTTC.

The rearrangement links TRBV19 to TRBJ2-5; 8 positions match TRBD1. With 6 bases clipped from V and 5 bases from J, the junction kept 8 bases outside the gene matches. This CDR3 has 14 residues. In germline, CDR1 is LNHDA, CDR2 SQIVND (reference sequence). The CDR3 spells CASSDGQGRETQYF. In DNA, the CDR3 is TGTGCCAGTAGCGATGGACAGGGCCGTGAGACCCAGTACTTC.

The rearrangement uses TRBV12-3 or TRBV12-4 and TRBJ2-7; possibly TRBD1 for D (7 bases). The V gene lost 2 bases and the J gene lost 6 bases, with 14 bases spanning the gap. The length of the CDR3 is 14 residues. The CDR3 region is CASSLSGGRGEQYF. The CDR3 bases are TGTGCCAGCAGTTTATCAGGGGGGCGAGGCGAGCAGTACTTC.

The V gene is TRBV12-3 or TRBV12-4, the J gene TRBJ1-3, with TRBD1 matching 7 bases. V lost 4 bases, J lost 1 base, and 4 bases stayed unmatched. There are 15 residues in the CDR3. CDR3 bases: TGTGCCAGCAGTTCCAGGACAGGATCTGGAAACACCATATATTTT. Protein product: CASSSRTGSGNTIYF.

V and J are TRBV6-2 or TRBV6-3 and TRBJ2-7, with 7 bases fitting TRBD1. Germline V lookup: CDR1 MNHEY, CDR2 SVGEGT. After removal of 7 bases from V and 0 bases from J, the junction contained 6 bases not matched to a gene. This CDR3 is 14 amino acids long. The CDR3 reads CASNRGGSSYEQYF. Written as DNA, the CDR3 is TGTGCCAGCAACAGGGGCGGCAGCTCCTACGAGCAGTACTTC.

The chain carries TRBV12-3 or TRBV12-4 and TRBJ1-2; 7 bases fit TRBD1. This CDR3 has 16 amino acids. The V and J ends lost 3 bases and 7 bases, in that order; junction bases with no gene match: 14. Here the CDR3 reads CASSFPKRRTGGGYTF. In DNA form, the CDR3 reads TGTGCCAGCAGTTTCCCGAAGAGACGGACAGGTGGTGGCTACACCTTC.

This clonotype has only one observation. V and J are TRBV14 and TRBJ2-1; 7 bases line up with TRBD1. This CDR3 is 15 amino acids long. CDR1 and CDR2 from the germline V gene are SGHDN and FVKESK. Unmatched junction bases numbered 7, after V lost 3 bases and J lost 5 bases. In DNA form, the CDR3 reads TGTGCCAGCAGCCAGAACAGGGGTGTGGACAATGAGCAGTTCTTC. It translates to CASSQNRGVDNEQFF.

This clonotype was observed a few times. This chain links TRBV12-3 or TRBV12-4 with TRBJ1-6; 8 positions match TRBD1. This CDR3 comprises 13 residues. After removal of 6 bases from V and 10 bases from J, the junction contained 5 bases not matched to a gene. The CDR3 sequence: CASRRQGKSPLHF. DNA for the CDR3: TGTGCCAGCAGGCGACAGGGGAAGTCACCCCTCCACTTT.

This clonotype was counted a few times. The chain recombines TRBV7-3 with TRBJ2-7; unclear D gene. In germline, CDR1 is SGHTA, CDR2 FQGTGA. Between the trimmed V and J ends, which lost 3 bases and 5 bases, there was a span of 11 bases. The CDR3 is 13 amino acids. The DNA of the CDR3 is TGTGCCAGCAGCTTGGGTCTGGCCCACGAGCAGTACTTC. Translation gives CASSLGLAHEQYF.

The genes are TRBV6-1 and TRBJ2-7, with TRBD1 matching over 8 bases. From germline, CDR1 is MNHNS and CDR2 SASEGT. The CDR3 is 14 amino acids. V shed 6 bases, J shed 2 bases, and the junction held 6 bases outside the gene matches. CDR3 amino acids: CASRSGQATYEQYF. CDR3 bases: TGTGCCAGCAGATCGGGACAGGCCACCTACGAGCAGTACTTC.

The CDR3 is CASSQDSALTYYEQYF. CDR3 bases: TGTGCCAGCAGCCAAGATTCGGCCCTAACATACTACGAGCAGTACTTC. V and J are TRBV4-2 and TRBJ2-7; no firm D call. This CDR3 contains 16 residues. The V gene's germline CDR1 is LGHNA and CDR2 YNFKEQ. Trimming cost V 0 bases and J 3 bases, with 15 bases left between them.

The gene calls are TRBV12-5 and TRBJ2-5, with no clear D. V lost 2 bases and J 2 bases, leaving 3 bases between the germline ends. The CDR3 totals 12 residues. Germline CDR1 and CDR2: LGHNT and FRNRAP. The CDR3 nucleotides are TGTGCTAGTGGTTTGAATCAAGAGACCCAGTACTTC. This gives the protein CASGLNQETQYF. The variable domain in full, with the rest retrieved from reference TRBV12-5 and TRBJ2-5, is DARVTQTPRHKVTEMGQEVTMRCQPILGHNTVFWYRQTMMQGLELLAYFRNRAPLDDSGMPKDRFSAEMPDATLATLKIQPSEPRDSAVYFCASGLNQETQYFGPGTRLLVL.

The chain has TRBV9 and TRBJ2-2, with D perhaps TRBD2 (5 bases). The CDR3 spans 15 residues. Trimming pared 4 bases from V and 6 bases from J, leaving 16 bases between. In germline, CDR1 is SGDLS, CDR2 YYNGEE. As DNA, the CDR3 is TGTGCCAGCAGCCCCCGGGGAAGGGTTCCCGGGGAGCTGTTTTTT. It encodes CASSPRGRVPGELFF.

The gene calls are TRBV19 and TRBJ2-7, with TRBD1 identical over 9 bases. Germline-derived CDR1 and CDR2 are LNHDA and SQIVND (reference sequence). Trimming at V came to 2 bases and at J to 9 bases, leaving 5 bases not matched to a gene. CDR3 size: 13 residues. CDR3 coding DNA: TGTGCCAGTAGTATACTTGGACAGGGGAGGCAGTACTTC. It translates to CASSILGQGRQYF.

This clonotype was counted between two and nine times. This chain joins TRBV11-2 and TRBJ2-3, with 11 positions matching TRBD2. The CDR3 length is 18 residues. The V and J ends lost 1 base and 0 bases, in that order; junction bases with no gene match: 6. CDR1 and CDR2 (germline): SGHAT, FQNNGV. In DNA form, the CDR3 reads TGTGCCAGCAGCTTAGTCGGGACTAGCGGAACTAGCACAGATACGCAGTATTTT. This translates into CASSLVGTSGTSTDTQYF.

V usage is TRBV29-1 and J usage is TRBJ2-2; no clear D. The CDR3 has 14 amino acids. Trimming removed 6 bases at V and 1 base at J, with 12 bases between. The germline V gene has CDR1 SQVTM and CDR2 ANQGSEA. CDR3 residues: CSVRVNRNTGELFF. CDR3 coding DNA: TGCAGCGTGAGAGTTAACAGGAACACCGGGGAGCTGTTTTTT.

The V call is TRBV5-1, the J call TRBJ2-1, with 8 bases fitting TRBD2. Looked up from germline, CDR1 is SGHRS and CDR2 is YFSETQ. The V segment lost 0 bases and the J segment 10 bases; nucleotides outside the gene matches: 6. The CDR3 totals 14 residues. Here the CDR3 reads CASSLELAGSEQFF. The DNA of the CDR3 is TGCGCCAGCAGCTTGGAATTAGCGGGGAGCGAGCAGTTCTTC.

The chain recombines TRBV5-5 with TRBJ2-5; the match to TRBD2 covers 10 bases. Unmatched junction bases numbered 7, after V lost 0 bases and J lost 5 bases. The V gene's germline CDR1 is SGHKS and CDR2 YYEKEE (reference sequence). The CDR3 has 16 residues. The CDR3 coding sequence is TGTGCCAGCAGCTTGGAGCGGGAGGGCCGGTATGAGACCCAGTACTTC. This encodes CASSLEREGRYETQYF.

The chain joins TRBV20-1 to TRBJ2-3; TRBD2 matches 7 bases. Per germline, CDR1 DFQATT and CDR2 SNEGSKA (reference sequence). J gave up 5 bases and V 5 bases, and 31 bases lay outside the gene matches. This CDR3 spans 21 amino acids. The CDR3 DNA sequence: TGCAGTGCTTATAAGACCCTAGCAAAGTCTGGCGGGAGTGTGGGGGAAGATACGCAGTATTTT. It encodes CSAYKTLAKSGGSVGEDTQYF.

The gene calls are TRBV20-1 and TRBJ2-7, with D hard to call. Per germline, CDR1 DFQATT and CDR2 SNEGSKA (reference sequence). This CDR3 is 12 amino acids long. V lost 4 bases, J lost 2 bases, and 9 bases lay in between. CDR3: CSAKVGAYEQYF. The CDR3 DNA reads TGCAGTGCTAAGGTTGGCGCCTACGAGCAGTACTTC.

This chain connects TRBV7-8 to TRBJ2-3; D is perhaps TRBD2 (7 bases). This CDR3 comprises 16 residues. Germline lookup yields CDR1 SGHVS and CDR2 FQNEAQ. V dropped 5 bases and J dropped 4 bases, with 19 bases sitting between them. The DNA for the CDR3 is TGTGCCAGCAGCCTAACGAGGGGGGGCAGGGCAGATACGCAGTATTTT. Protein product: CASSLTRGGRADTQYF.

V is TRBV28 and J is TRBJ1-2, with a possible D match to TRBD1 (5 bases). Looked up from germline, CDR1 is MDHEN and CDR2 is SYDVKM. Trimming stripped 5 bases from V and 1 base from J, with 17 bases between. This CDR3 region has 16 residues. The DNA for the CDR3 is TGTGCCAGCAGTCAAGCGGGACTTGATCTTAACTATGGCTACACCTTC. Its protein is CASSQAGLDLNYGYTF.

V and J are TRBV4-2 and TRBJ1-1, with D perhaps matching TRBD1 (6 bases). V gave up 5 bases and J gave up 1 base, with 14 bases separating them. The CDR3 totals 15 residues. Germline V gene sequence: CDR1 LGHNA, CDR2 YNFKEQ. The CDR3 DNA reads TGTGCCAGCAGCGGAAGGGGACATCCGAACACTGAAGCTTTCTTT. Encoded protein: CASSGRGHPNTEAFF.

This clonotype was seen a single time. This rearrangement joins TRBV10-3 to TRBJ2-5; maybe TRBD1 (6 bases). The CDR3 extends over 13 amino acids. Germline loops: CDR1 ENHRY, CDR2 SYGVKD. The germline V and J ends were trimmed by 6 bases and 0 bases, with 8 bases remaining between them. CDR3 residues: CAIRRDNQETQYF. The CDR3 nucleotides read TGTGCCATCAGGAGGGACAACCAAGAGACCCAGTACTTC.

The rearrangement uses TRBV7-9 and TRBJ2-7, with D tentatively TRBD1 (8 bases). The CDR3 is made up of 14 amino acids. Per the germline V gene, CDR1 is SEHNR and CDR2 is FQNEAQ (reference sequence). Trimming took 5 bases from V and 6 from J, leaving 17 bases between them. CDR3 in DNA: TGTGCCAGCAGCACAGGGGGGGGAACTACCGAGCAGTACTTC. It is translated as CASSTGGGTTEQYF.

V usage is TRBV12-3 or TRBV12-4 and J usage is TRBJ2-7, with 7 positions matching TRBD1. The CDR3 length is 13 residues. Losses at the gene ends were 5 bases for V and 5 bases for J; bases not matched to a gene: 6. The CDR3 DNA sequence: TGTGCCAGCAGTACCGGGACAGCCCACGAGCAGTACTTC. As protein: CASSTGTAHEQYF.

The chain carries TRBV12-3 or TRBV12-4 and TRBJ2-3; D possibly matches TRBD1 or TRBD2 (6 bases each). There are 17 residues in the CDR3. Deletions cut 5 bases from V and 4 bases from J, with 22 bases between. The CDR3 spells CASSLIGGAGFSDTQYF. The CDR3 DNA follows: TGTGCCAGCAGTCTCATAGGGGGAGCGGGCTTCTCAGATACGCAGTATTTT.

The rearrangement links TRBV2 to TRBJ2-5; D is unresolved. This CDR3 comprises 14 residues. Germline lookup yields CDR1 SNHLY and CDR2 FYNNEI. V lost 1 base to trimming and J lost 5 bases, with 11 bases between them. The CDR3: CASSEGGRSETQYF. The CDR3 bases are TGTGCCAGCAGTGAAGGTGGCAGGTCTGAGACCCAGTACTTC.